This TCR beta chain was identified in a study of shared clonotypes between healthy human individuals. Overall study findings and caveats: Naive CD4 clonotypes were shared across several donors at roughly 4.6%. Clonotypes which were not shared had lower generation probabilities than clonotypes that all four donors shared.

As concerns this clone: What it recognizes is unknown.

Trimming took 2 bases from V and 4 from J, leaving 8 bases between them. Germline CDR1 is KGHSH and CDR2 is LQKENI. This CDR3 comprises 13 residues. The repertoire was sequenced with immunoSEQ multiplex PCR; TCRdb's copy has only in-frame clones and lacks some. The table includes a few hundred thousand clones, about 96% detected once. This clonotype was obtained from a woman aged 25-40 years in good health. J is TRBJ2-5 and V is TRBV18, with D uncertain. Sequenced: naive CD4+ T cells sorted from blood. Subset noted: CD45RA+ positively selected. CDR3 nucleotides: TGTGCCAGCTCACCAGGGATCGGAGAGACCCAGTACTTC. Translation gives CASSPGIGETQYF. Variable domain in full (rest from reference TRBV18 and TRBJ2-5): NAGVMQNPRHLVRRRGQEARLRCSPMKGHSHVYWYRQLPEEGLKFMVYLQKENIIDESGMPKERFSAEFPKEGPSILRIQQVVRGDSAAYFCASSPGIGETQYFGPGTRLLVL.